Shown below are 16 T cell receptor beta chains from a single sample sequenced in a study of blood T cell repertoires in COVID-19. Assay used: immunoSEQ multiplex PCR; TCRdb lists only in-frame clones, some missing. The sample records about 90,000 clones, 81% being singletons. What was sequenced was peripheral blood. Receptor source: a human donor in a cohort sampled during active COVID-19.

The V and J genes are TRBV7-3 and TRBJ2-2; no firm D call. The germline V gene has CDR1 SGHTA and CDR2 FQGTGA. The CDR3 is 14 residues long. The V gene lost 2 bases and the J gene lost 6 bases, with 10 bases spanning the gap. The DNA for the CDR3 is TGTGCCAGCAGCTTAGCTAGTTGGTCCGGGGAGCTGTTTTTT. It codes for CASSLASWSGELFF. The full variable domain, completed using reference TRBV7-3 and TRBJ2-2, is GAGVSQTPSNKVTEKGKYVELRCDPISGHTALYWYRQSLGQGPEFLIYFQGTGAADDSGLPNDRFFAVRPEGSVSTLKIQRTERGDSAVYLCASSLASWSGELFFGEGSRLTVL.

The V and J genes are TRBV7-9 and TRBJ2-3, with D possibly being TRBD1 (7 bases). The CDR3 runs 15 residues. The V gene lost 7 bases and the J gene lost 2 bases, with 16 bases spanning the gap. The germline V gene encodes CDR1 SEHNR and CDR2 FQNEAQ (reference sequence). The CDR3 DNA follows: TGTGCCAGCAACCACAGGGGAGGTAACACAGATACGCAGTATTTT. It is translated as CASNHRGGNTDTQYF.

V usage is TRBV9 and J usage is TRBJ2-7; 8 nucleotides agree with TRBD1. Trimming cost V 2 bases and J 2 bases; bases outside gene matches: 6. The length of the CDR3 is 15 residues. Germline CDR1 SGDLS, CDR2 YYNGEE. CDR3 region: CASSVSDRVAYEQYF. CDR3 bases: TGTGCCAGCAGCGTCTCGGACAGGGTGGCCTACGAGCAGTACTTC.

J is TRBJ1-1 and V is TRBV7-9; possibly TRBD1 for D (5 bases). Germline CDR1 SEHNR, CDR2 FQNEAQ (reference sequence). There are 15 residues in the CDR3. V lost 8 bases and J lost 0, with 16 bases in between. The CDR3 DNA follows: TGTGCCAGCCAGGGTAAGGAGAGGTTGAACACTGAAGCTTTCTTT. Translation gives CASQGKERLNTEAFF.

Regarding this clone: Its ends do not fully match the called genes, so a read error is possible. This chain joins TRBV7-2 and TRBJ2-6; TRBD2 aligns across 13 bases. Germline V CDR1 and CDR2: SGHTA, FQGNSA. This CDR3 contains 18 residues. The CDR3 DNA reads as TGTGCCAGCAGCAGGGGACTAGCGGGGCTCTCTCGGGCCAACGTCCTGACTTTC. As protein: CASSRGLAGLSRANVLTF. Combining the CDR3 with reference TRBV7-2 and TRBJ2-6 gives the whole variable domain GAGVSQSPSNKVTEKGKDVELRCDPISGHTALYWYRQSLGQGLEFLIYFQGNSAPDKSGLPSDRFSAERTGGSVSTLTIQRTQQEDSAVYLCASSRGLAGLSRANVLTFGAGSRLTVL.

Here the CDR3 reads CASSYSQGVGTEAFF. CDR3 in DNA: TGTGCCAGCAGTTACTCACAGGGCGTTGGCACTGAAGCTTTCTTT. The chain couples TRBV6-5 to TRBJ1-1; TRBD1 is a possible D gene (6 bases). The CDR3 has 15 amino acids. CDR1 and CDR2 (germline): MNHEY, SVGAGI. Trimming stripped 0 bases from V and 4 bases from J, with 12 bases between.

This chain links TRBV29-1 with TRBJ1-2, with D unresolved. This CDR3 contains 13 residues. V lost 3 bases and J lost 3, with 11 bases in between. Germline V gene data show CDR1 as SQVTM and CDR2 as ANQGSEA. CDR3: CSVDRISDYGYTF. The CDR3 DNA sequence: TGCAGCGTTGACAGAATCTCAGACTATGGCTACACCTTC.

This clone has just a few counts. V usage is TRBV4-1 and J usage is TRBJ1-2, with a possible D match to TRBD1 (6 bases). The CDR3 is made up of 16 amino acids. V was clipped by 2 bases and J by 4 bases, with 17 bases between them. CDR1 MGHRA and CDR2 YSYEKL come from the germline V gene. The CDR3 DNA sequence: TGCGCCAGCAGCCAAACCTCCACAGGGTCGGGCTATGGCTACACCTTC. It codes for CASSQTSTGSGYGYTF.

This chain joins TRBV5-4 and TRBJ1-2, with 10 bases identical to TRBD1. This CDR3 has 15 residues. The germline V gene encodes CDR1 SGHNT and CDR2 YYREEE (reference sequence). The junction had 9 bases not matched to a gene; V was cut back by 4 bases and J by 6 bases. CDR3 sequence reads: CASSLGDRGWNGYTF. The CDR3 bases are TGTGCCAGCAGCCTAGGGGACAGGGGTTGGAATGGCTACACCTTC.

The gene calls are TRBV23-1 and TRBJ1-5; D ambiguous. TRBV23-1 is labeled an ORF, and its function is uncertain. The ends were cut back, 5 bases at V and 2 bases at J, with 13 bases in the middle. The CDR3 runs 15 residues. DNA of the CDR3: TGCGCCAGCAGTAGAATCTCGCGGGGCAATCAGCCCCAGCATTTT. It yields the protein CASSRISRGNQPQHF.

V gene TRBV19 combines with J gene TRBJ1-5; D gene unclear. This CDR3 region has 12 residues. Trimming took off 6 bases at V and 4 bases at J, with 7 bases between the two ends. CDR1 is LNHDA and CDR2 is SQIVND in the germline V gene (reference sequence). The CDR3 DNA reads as TGTGCCAGTAGGGAGTATAATCAGCCCCAGCATTTT. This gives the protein CASREYNQPQHF.

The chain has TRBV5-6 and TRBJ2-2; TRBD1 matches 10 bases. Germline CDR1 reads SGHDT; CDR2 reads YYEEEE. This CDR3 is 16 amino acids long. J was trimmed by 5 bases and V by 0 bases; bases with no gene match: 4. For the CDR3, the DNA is TGTGCCAGCAGCTTGGTATGGACAGGGGGTACCGGGGAGCTGTTTTTT. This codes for CASSLVWTGGTGELFF.

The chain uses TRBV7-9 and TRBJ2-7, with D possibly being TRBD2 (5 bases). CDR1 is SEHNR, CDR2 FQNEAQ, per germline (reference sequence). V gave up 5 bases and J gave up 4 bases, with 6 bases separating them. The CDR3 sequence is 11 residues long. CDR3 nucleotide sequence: TGTGCCAGCAGCCCGGGGTACGAGCAGTACTTC. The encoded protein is CASSPGYEQYF.

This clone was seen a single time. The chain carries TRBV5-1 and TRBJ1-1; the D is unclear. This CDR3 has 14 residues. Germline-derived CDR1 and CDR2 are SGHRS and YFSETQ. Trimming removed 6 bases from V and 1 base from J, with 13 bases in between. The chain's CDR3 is CASTTQPANTEAFF. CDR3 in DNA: TGCGCCAGCACCACACAGCCCGCGAACACTGAAGCTTTCTTT.

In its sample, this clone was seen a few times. The CDR3 DNA reads as TGTGCCAGCTCTAATAGCGGGGGCTCGAACACCGGGGAGCTGTTTTTT. Its translation: CASSNSGGSNTGELFF. This chain uses TRBV18 with TRBJ2-2, with 9 bases that match TRBD2. Germline CDR1 is KGHSH and CDR2 is LQKENI. V shed 6 bases and J 0 bases; nucleotides not matched to a gene: 5. This CDR3 has 16 amino acids.

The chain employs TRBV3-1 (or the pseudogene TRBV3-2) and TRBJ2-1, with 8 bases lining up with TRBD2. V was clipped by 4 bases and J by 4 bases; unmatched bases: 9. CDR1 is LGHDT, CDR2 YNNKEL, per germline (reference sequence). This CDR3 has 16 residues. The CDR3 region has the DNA TGTGCCAGCAGCCCTTTAGGCAGCGGGGGATACAATGAGCAGTTCTTC. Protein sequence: CASSPLGSGGYNEQFF.